A selection of T cell receptor beta chains follows, all from one sample in a study of cytomegalovirus exposure and HLA in healthy donors. The table came from immunoSEQ multiplex PCR; TCRdb's copy has only in-frame clones and leaves some out. This sample has roughly 90,000 clones; roughly 82% occur once, and the top ten carry roughly 3.4%. The source material was PBMCs. These receptors all come from a man aged 25 to 45 in good health and CMV-seropositive. Both conserved end residues are part of each CDR3. The D gene is left open where the match is weak. Clone sizes are given selectively: once, few, many, or a class where the clone is expanded.

few	TRBV30	NA	TRBJ1-1	TGTGCCTGGAGTGCCCCAGACAAGGACACTGAAGCTTTCTTT	CAWSAPDKDTEAFF
NA	TRBV28	NA	TRBJ1-2	TGTGCCAGCAGTCCGACAGGCTATCACGGCTACACCTTC	CASSPTGYHGYTF
NA	TRBV18	NA	TRBJ1-1	TGTGCCAGCTCACCAGGGGCCTGGACTGAAGCTTTCTTT	CASSPGAWTEAFF
NA	TRBV19	NA	TRBJ1-5	TGTGCCAGTCAGGGGCATATGAATCAGCCCCAGCATTTT	CASQGHMNQPQHF
NA	TRBV5-6	TRBD1	TRBJ1-3	TGTGCCAGCAGCTTGGACACCGGGACAGGGAGGGACACCATATATTTT	CASSLDTGTGRDTIYF
few	TRBV11-3	NA	TRBJ2-7	TGTGCCAGCAGCAAATCGTCGGGGAGCTCCTACGAGCAGTACTTC	CASSKSSGSSYEQYF
NA	TRBV27	TRBD2	TRBJ2-1	TGTGCCAGCAGGGGACTAGCGGACTACAATGAGCAGTTCTTC	CASRGLADYNEQFF
once	TRBV7-9	TRBD2	TRBJ2-7	TGTGCCAGCAGACCGACTAGCGGGATATACGAGCAGTACTTC	CASRPTSGIYEQYF
once	TRBV19	TRBD2	TRBJ2-1	TGTGCCAGTAGTAAGGGACTAGCGGGAGGGACGAATGAGCAGTTCTTC	CASSKGLAGGTNEQFF
NA	TRBV7-9	NA	TRBJ1-1	TGTGCCAGCAGCCCAATCGAAGCGAACACTGAAGCTTTCTTT	CASSPIEANTEAFF
NA	TRBV27	TRBD2	TRBJ2-5	TGTGCCAGCTCCCACGGGATGGGAGGGGTACAAGAGACCCAGTACTTC	CASSHGMGGVQETQYF
NA	TRBV15	NA	TRBJ1-1	TGTGCCACCAGCAAGGGGGAACCGATGAACACTGAAGCTTTCTTT	CATSKGEPMNTEAFF
NA	TRBV5-1	TRBD2	TRBJ2-1	TGCGCCAGCAGCTTGTCAGGGACTAGCGGGTACAATGAGCAGTTCTTC	CASSLSGTSGYNEQFF
NA	TRBV2	TRBD2	TRBJ2-2	TGTGCCATCGGGAGGGCAGGGTGGGACACCGGGGAGCTGTTTTTT	CAIGRAGWDTGELFF
NA	TRBV11-2	TRBD1	TRBJ1-6	TGTGCCAGCAGCTTAGGCCAGGGGGTCTCACCCCTCCACTTT	CASSLGQGVSPLHF
NA	TRBV19	NA	TRBJ2-2	TGTGCCAGTCTAATAAGAAACACCGGGGAGCTGTTTTTT	CASLIRNTGELFF
once	TRBV20-1	NA	TRBJ2-3	TGCAGTGCTGCCCGGGATACGCAGTATTTT	CSAARDTQYF
few	TRBV28	NA	TRBJ1-4	TGTGCCAGCAGTCTGTATGAAAAACTGTTTTTT	CASSLYEKLFF
NA	TRBV27	TRBD2	TRBJ2-6	TGTGCCAGCAGCGCGGGGGGGGCTGGGGCCAACGTCCTGACTTTC	CASSAGGAGANVLTF
NA	TRBV30	NA	TRBJ1-5	TGTGCCTGGAGTGACTACAGCGGAAGGACCGGAAATCAGCCCCAGCATTTT	CAWSDYSGRTGNQPQHF
NA	TRBV9	TRBD2	TRBJ2-7	TGTGCCAGCAGCGGTGGGGGACTAGCGGGCTACGAGCAGTACTTC	CASSGGGLAGYEQYF
NA	TRBV11-3	TRBD1	TRBJ2-2	TGTGCCAGCAAGGACAGGGATACCGGGGAGCTGTTTTTT	CASKDRDTGELFF
NA	TRBV12-5	NA	TRBJ2-1	TGTGCTAGTGGTTCCCGCACCGGGACAAATGAGCAGTTCTTC	CASGSRTGTNEQFF
NA	TRBV11-2	TRBD2	TRBJ2-1	TGTGCCAGCAGCTTAAAGGCCACCTGGACTAGCGGGGACAATGAGCAGTTCTTC	CASSLKATWTSGDNEQFF
NA	TRBV5-6	NA	TRBJ2-7	TGTGCCAGCAGCTTGGGCGGCGAGCAGTACTTC	CASSLGGEQYF
NA	TRBV7-9	TRBD1	TRBJ2-7	TGTGCCAGCAGCATGGGGACAGTATCCGAGCAGTACTTC	CASSMGTVSEQYF
once	TRBV19	TRBD2	TRBJ2-2	TGTGCCAGTAGTCAAAGAACTCTAGCGGGAGAGTCGGGCACCGGGGAGCTGTTTTTT	CASSQRTLAGESGTGELFF
NA	TRBV5-8	NA	TRBJ2-1	TGTGCCAGCAGCTTAGGTCCACAGAGCTCCTACAATGAGCAGTTCTTC	CASSLGPQSSYNEQFF
once	TRBV27	TRBD1	TRBJ1-1	TGTGCCAGCGGGGACAGGTTAACTGAAGCTTTCTTT	CASGDRLTEAFF
NA	TRBV27	TRBD1	TRBJ1-5	TGTGCCAGCGGACAGGGGGGCAGGGAGCCCCAGCATTTT	CASGQGGREPQHF
NA	TRBV10-3	NA	TRBJ1-3	TGTGCCGGCAGTTCCGGGACAATCTCTGGAAACACCATATATTTT	CAGSSGTISGNTIYF
NA	TRBV5-5	NA	TRBJ2-7	TGTGCCAGCAGCTTGTTCGGGAGCCCGAATGAGCAGTACTTC	CASSLFGSPNEQYF
NA	TRBV5-8	NA	TRBJ2-2	TGTGCCAGCAGCTTTTTCAGGGGTGGGCCGGCCACCGGGGAGCTGTTTTTT	CASSFFRGGPATGELFF
NA	TRBV18	NA	TRBJ1-2	TGTGCCAGCTCACCGACTGGCAACTATGGCTACACCTTC	CASSPTGNYGYTF
NA	TRBV7-2	NA	TRBJ2-7	TGTGCCAGCAGCTTAGCGTTCCAGGCGTACGAGCAGTACTTC	CASSLAFQAYEQYF
NA	TRBV5-4	TRBD1	TRBJ2-3	TGTGCCAGCAGCACCAGGGCCGGGACAGGGACAGATACGCAGTATTTT	CASSTRAGTGTDTQYF
NA	TRBV6-5	TRBD1	TRBJ1-6	TGTGCCAGCAGTTACGAGGACAGGGACAATTCACCCCTCCACTTT	CASSYEDRDNSPLHF
NA	TRBV10-3	NA	TRBJ2-2	TGTGCCATCAGTGTAACTGAACAGGGTTCCATCACCGGGGAGCTGTTTTTT	CAISVTEQGSITGELFF
NA	TRBV27	TRBD2	TRBJ2-7	TGTGCCAGCAGTTTACTAGCGGGAGGGCCTTACGAGCAGTACTTC	CASSLLAGGPYEQYF
NA	TRBV9	TRBD1	TRBJ1-2	TGTGCCAGCAGCCGGGAACAGGGGGGAGGCTACACCTTC	CASSREQGGGYTF
NA	TRBV5-4	NA	TRBJ2-5	TGTGCCAGCAACAACCCGTACCAAGAGACCCAGTACTTC	CASNNPYQETQYF
NA	TRBV5-1	NA	TRBJ2-6	TGCGCCAGCAGCGGGACTGTCGGCTCTGGGGCCAACGTCCTGACTTTC	CASSGTVGSGANVLTF
NA	TRBV11-2	NA	TRBJ1-4	TGTGCCAGCAGCCTATCCAGGTCAACTAATGAAAAACTGTTTTTT	CASSLSRSTNEKLFF
NA	TRBV28	NA	TRBJ2-7	TGTGCCAGCAGTCCCCCCTTGGGAACGGGGATGGGCGAGCAGTACTTC	CASSPPLGTGMGEQYF
NA	TRBV4-2	TRBD2	TRBJ2-5	TGTGCCAGCAGCCTCTTTAGCGGGAGCGAGACCCAGTACTTC	CASSLFSGSETQYF
NA	TRBV7-8	NA	TRBJ1-3	TGTGCCAGCAGCGTCAAAGGGGTCGGATTCTCTGGAAACACCATATATTTT	CASSVKGVGFSGNTIYF
NA	TRBV11-2	NA	TRBJ2-7	TGTGCCAGCAGCTCCCCTTTTTCTTTTCTGGGCTATACCTACGAGCAGTACTTC	CASSSPFSFLGYTYEQYF
NA	TRBV28	TRBD2	TRBJ2-7	TGTGCCAGCAGTTTATTTCCCCGGACTAGCGCGTCCTACGAGCAGTACTTC	CASSLFPRTSASYEQYF
once	TRBV7-8	NA	TRBJ2-4	TGTGCCAGCAGCTTAGGAGAGCAAAACATTCAGTACTTC	CASSLGEQNIQYF
NA	TRBV4-1	NA	TRBJ2-7	TGCGCCAGCAGCCAAGATAACAGGGTATTCGTCGAGCAGTACTTC	CASSQDNRVFVEQYF
NA	TRBV7-8	NA	TRBJ2-1	TGTGCCAGCAGTCCAAGATCTAGCAGTACCTACAATGAGCAGTTCTTC	CASSPRSSSTYNEQFF
NA	TRBV14	TRBD2	TRBJ2-7	TGTGCCAGCAGCCAAGATTGGACTAGTGGCGAGCAGTACTTC	CASSQDWTSGEQYF
NA	TRBV18	TRBD1	TRBJ1-4	TGTGCCAGCTCACCCGGGACAGGGAATGAAAAACTGTTTTTT	CASSPGTGNEKLFF
few	TRBV4-3	TRBD1	TRBJ1-1	TGCGCCAGCAGCCAGGAAGGCAGGGGGAATACTGAAGCTTTCTTT	CASSQEGRGNTEAFF
NA	TRBV30	NA	TRBJ2-7	TGTGCCTGGAGTGTTCAGGGCGCCTACGAGCAGTACTTC	CAWSVQGAYEQYF
NA	TRBV6-5	NA	TRBJ1-2	TGTGCCAGCAGTTCAGGGACAACGTACCATGGCTACACCTTC	CASSSGTTYHGYTF
NA	TRBV7-9	NA	TRBJ1-1	TGTGCCAGCAGCTCGGGATGGAACACTGAAGCTTTCTTT	CASSSGWNTEAFF
NA	TRBV28	TRBD1	TRBJ1-4	TGTGCCAGCAGCTCCTTATTCCTCGGGACAGTCTGGGAAAAACTGTTTTTT	CASSSLFLGTVWEKLFF
once	TRBV28	NA	TRBJ2-7	TGTGCCAGCATCGGAGGAGCCCACGAGCAGTACTTC	CASIGGAHEQYF
NA	TRBV5-4	TRBD1	TRBJ1-6	TGTGCCAGCAGCTTGAGTGGGCAGGGGGCCAATAATTCACCCCTCCACTTT	CASSLSGQGANNSPLHF